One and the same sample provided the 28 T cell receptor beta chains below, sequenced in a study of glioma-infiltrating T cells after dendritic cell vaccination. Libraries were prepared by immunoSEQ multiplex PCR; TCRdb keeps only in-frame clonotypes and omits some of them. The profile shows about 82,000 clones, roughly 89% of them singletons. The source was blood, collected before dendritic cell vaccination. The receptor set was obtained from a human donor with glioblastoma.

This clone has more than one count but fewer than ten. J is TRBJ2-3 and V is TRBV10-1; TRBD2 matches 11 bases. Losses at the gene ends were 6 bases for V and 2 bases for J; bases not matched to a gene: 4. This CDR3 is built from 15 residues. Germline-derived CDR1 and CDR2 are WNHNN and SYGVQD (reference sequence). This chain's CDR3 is CASSPGLADTDTQYF. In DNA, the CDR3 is TGCGCCAGCAGCCCGGGACTAGCGGACACAGATACGCAGTATTTT.

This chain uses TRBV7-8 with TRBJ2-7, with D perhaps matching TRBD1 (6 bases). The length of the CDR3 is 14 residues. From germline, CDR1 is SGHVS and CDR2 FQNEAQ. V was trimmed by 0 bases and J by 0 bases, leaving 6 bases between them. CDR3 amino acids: CASSLATGSYEQYF. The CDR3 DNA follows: TGTGCCAGCAGCTTAGCGACAGGCTCCTACGAGCAGTACTTC.

The CDR3 region is CASSESGGLAQYF. Written as DNA, the CDR3 is TGTGCCAGCAGTGAATCGGGAGGGCTGGCCCAGTACTTC. The gene calls are TRBV25-1 and TRBJ2-5; 8 nucleotides align to TRBD2. The CDR3 has 13 amino acids. Germline-derived CDR1 and CDR2 are MGHDK and SYGVNS. J lost 9 bases, V lost 1 base, and 4 bases had no gene match.

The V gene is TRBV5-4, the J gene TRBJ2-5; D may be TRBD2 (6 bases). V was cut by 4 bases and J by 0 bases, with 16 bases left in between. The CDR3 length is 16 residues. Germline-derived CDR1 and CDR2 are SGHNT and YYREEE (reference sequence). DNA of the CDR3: TGTGCCAGCAGCGGGAGGAGGGACGAGCACCAAGAGACCCAGTACTTC. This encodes CASSGRRDEHQETQYF.

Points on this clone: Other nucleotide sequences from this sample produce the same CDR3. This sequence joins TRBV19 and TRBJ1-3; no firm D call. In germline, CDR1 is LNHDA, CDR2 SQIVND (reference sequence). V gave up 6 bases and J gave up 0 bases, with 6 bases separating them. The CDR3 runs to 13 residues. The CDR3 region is CASRRGSGNTIYF. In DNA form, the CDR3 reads TGTGCCAGTAGGCGAGGCTCTGGAAACACCATATATTTT.

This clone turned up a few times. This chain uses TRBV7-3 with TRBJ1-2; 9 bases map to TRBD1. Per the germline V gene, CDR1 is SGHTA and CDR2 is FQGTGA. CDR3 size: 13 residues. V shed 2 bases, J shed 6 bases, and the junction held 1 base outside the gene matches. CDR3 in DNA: TGTGCCAGCAGCTTAGGACAGGGGCATGGCTACACCTTC. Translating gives CASSLGQGHGYTF.

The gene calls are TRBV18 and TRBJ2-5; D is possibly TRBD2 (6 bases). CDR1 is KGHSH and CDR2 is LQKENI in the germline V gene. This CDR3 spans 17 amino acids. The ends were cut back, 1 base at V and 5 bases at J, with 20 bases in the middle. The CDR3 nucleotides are TGTGCCAGCTCACCACAAAAGGGGACTCAAGGTTGGGAGACCCAGTACTTC. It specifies CASSPQKGTQGWETQYF.

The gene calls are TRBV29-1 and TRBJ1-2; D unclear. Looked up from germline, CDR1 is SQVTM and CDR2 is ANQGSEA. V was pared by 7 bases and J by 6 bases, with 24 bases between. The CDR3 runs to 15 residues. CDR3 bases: TGCAGCGCCAACACTACCGAGTTGGGTTTAGATGGCTACACCTTC. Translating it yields CSANTTELGLDGYTF.

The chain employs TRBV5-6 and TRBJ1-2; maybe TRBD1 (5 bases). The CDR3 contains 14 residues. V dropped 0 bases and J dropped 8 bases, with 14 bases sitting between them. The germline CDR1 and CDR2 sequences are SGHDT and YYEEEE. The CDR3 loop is CASSLAEWGWGYTF. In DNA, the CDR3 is TGTGCCAGCAGCTTGGCGGAATGGGGCTGGGGCTACACCTTC.

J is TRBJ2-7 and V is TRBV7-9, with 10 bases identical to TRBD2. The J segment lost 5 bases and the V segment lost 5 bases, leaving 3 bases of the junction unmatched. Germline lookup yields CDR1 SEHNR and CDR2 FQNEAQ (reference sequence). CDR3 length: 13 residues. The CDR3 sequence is CASSIGTSDEQYF. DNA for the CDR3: TGTGCCAGCAGCATCGGGACTAGCGACGAGCAGTACTTC.

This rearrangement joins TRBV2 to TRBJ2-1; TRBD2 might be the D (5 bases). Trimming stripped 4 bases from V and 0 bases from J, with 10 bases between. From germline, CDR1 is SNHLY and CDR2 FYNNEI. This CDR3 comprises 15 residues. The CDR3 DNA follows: TGTGCCAGCAGTGTTGAGGGAAGCTCCTACAATGAGCAGTTCTTC. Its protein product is CASSVEGSSYNEQFF.

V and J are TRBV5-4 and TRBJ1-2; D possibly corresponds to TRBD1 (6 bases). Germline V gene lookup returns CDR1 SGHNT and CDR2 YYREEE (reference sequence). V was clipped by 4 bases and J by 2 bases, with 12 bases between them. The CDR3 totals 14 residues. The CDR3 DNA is TGTGCCAGCAGCCAATCGACAGGAAACTATGGCTACACCTTC. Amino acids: CASSQSTGNYGYTF.

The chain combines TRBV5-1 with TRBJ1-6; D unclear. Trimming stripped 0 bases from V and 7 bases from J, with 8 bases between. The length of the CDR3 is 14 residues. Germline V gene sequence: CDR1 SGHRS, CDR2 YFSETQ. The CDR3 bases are TGCGCCAGCAGCTTGGACGGTATGAATTCACCCCTCCACTTT. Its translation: CASSLDGMNSPLHF.

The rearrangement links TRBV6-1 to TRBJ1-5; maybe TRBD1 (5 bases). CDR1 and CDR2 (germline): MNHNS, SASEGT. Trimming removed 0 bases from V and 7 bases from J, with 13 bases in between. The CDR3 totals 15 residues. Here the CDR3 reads CASSEAGGSLQPQHF. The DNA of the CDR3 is TGTGCCAGCAGTGAAGCGGGGGGGAGCCTACAGCCCCAGCATTTT.

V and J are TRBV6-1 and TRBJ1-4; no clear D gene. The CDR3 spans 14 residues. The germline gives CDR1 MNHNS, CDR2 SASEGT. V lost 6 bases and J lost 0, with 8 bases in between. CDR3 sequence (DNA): TGTGCCAGCAGGGCATCGTCAACTAATGAAAAACTGTTTTTT. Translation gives CASRASSTNEKLFF.

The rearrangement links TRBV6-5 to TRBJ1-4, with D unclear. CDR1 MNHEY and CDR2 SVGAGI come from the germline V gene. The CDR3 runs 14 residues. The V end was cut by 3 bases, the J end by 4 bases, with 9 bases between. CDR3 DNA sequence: TGTGCCAGCAGTTATACAGAAAATAATGAAAAACTGTTTTTT. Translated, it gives CASSYTENNEKLFF.

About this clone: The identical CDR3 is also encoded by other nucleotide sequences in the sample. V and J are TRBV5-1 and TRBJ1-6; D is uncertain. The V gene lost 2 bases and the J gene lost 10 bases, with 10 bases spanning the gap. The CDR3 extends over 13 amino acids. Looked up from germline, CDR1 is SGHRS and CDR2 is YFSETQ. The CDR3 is CASSLNRESPLHF. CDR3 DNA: TGCGCCAGCAGCTTAAATAGGGAGTCACCCCTCCACTTT.

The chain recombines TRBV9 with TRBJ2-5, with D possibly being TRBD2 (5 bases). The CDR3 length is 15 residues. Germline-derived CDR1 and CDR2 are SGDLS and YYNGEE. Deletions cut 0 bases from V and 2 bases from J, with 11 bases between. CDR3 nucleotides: TGTGCCAGCAGCGTAGCACCCGGGGTACAAGAGACCCAGTACTTC. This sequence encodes CASSVAPGVQETQYF.

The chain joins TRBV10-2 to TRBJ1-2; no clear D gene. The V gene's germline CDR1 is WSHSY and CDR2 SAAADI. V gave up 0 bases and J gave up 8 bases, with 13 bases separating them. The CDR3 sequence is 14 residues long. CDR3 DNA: TGCGCCAGCAGTGAGTCTTCCGGGGAAGGCGGCTACACCTTC. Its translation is CASSESSGEGGYTF.

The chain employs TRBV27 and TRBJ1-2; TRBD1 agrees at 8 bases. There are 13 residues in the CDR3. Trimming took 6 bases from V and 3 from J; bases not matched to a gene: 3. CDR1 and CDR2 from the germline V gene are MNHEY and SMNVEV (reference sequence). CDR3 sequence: CASRGQGYYGYTF. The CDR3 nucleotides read TGTGCCAGCAGAGGACAGGGCTACTATGGCTACACCTTC.

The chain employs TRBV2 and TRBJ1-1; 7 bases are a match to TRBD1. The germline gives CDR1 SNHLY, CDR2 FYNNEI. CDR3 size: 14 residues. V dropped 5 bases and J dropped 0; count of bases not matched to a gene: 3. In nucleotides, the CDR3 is TGTGCCAGCAGTCCACAGGGGTTGAACACTGAAGCTTTCTTT. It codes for CASSPQGLNTEAFF.

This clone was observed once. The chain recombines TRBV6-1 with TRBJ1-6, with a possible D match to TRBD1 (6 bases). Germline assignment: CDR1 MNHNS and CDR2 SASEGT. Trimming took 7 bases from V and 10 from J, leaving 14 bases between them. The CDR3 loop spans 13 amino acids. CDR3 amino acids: CASNRGIGSPLHF. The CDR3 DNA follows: TGTGCCAGCAATAGGGGGATTGGCTCACCCCTCCACTTT.

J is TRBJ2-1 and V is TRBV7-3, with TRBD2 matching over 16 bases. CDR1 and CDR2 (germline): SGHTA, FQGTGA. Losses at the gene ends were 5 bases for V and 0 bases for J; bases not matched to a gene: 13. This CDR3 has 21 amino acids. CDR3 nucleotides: TGTGCCAGCAGCACCCCCCCCGGGACTAGCGGGAGGGCGAGCTCCTACAATGAGCAGTTCTTC. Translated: CASSTPPGTSGRASSYNEQFF. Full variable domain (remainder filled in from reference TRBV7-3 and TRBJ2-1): GAGVSQTPSNKVTEKGKYVELRCDPISGHTALYWYRQSLGQGPEFLIYFQGTGAADDSGLPNDRFFAVRPEGSVSTLKIQRTERGDSAVYLCASSTPPGTSGRASSYNEQFFGPGTRLTVL.

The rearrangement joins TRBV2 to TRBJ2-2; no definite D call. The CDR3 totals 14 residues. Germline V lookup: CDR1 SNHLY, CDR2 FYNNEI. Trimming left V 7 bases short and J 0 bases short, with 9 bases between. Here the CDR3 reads CASIPAANTGELFF. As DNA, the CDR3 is TGTGCCAGCATTCCGGCGGCGAACACCGGGGAGCTGTTTTTT.

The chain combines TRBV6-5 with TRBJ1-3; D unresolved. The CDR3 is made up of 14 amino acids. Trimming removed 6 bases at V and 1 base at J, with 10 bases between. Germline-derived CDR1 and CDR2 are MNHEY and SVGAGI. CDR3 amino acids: CASSSSESGNTIYF. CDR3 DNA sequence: TGTGCCAGCAGCTCCTCGGAGTCTGGAAACACCATATATTTT.

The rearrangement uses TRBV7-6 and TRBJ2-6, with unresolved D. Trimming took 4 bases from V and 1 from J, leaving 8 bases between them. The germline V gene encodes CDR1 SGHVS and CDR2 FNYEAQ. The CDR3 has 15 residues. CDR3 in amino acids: CASSYRGSGANVLTF. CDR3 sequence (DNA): TGTGCCAGCAGCTATAGAGGTTCTGGGGCCAACGTCCTGACTTTC. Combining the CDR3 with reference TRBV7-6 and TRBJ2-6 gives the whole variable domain GAGVSQSPRYKVTKRGQDVALRCDPISGHVSLYWYRQALGQGPEFLTYFNYEAQQDKSGLPNDRFSAERPEGSISTLTIQRTEQRDSAMYRCASSYRGSGANVLTFGAGSRLTVL.

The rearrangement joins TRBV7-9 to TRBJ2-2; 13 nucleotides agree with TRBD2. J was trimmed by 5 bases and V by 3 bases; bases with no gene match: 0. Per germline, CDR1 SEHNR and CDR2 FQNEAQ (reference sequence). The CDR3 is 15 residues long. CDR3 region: CASSLTSGGTGELFF. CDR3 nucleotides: TGTGCCAGCAGCTTGACTAGCGGGGGGACCGGGGAGCTGTTTTTT.

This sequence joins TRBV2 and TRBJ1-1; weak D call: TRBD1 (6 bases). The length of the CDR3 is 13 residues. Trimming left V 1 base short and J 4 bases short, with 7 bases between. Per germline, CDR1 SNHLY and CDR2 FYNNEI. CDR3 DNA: TGTGCCAGCAGTGAAGAGACAGGCACTGAAGCTTTCTTT. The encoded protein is CASSEETGTEAFF.